These T cell receptor beta chains were read from a single sample in a study of blood T cell repertoires in COVID-19. Assay: immunoSEQ multiplex PCR; the TCRdb copy retains only in-frame clones and omits some. The sample shows roughly 390,000 clones, around 84% of them seen only once. The sample consisted of peripheral blood. The receptors were sampled from a woman younger than 35 with acute or convalescent COVID-19. CDR3s include the opening cysteine and the closing phenylalanine or tryptophan. Each record gives: V gene, clone size, J gene, CDR3 protein. A row's size may be missing; if present it is once, few, many or a size class.

v_gene: TRBV11-2
abundance: .
j_gene: TRBJ2-3
CDR3aa: CASSPRGAIGTQYF

v_gene: TRBV5-5
abundance: .
j_gene: TRBJ2-5
CDR3aa: CASSLERGQETQYF

v_gene: TRBV19
abundance: .
j_gene: TRBJ1-4
CDR3aa: CASSIEQTNEKLFF

v_gene: TRBV7-8
abundance: .
j_gene: TRBJ2-4
CDR3aa: CASSSRREVGGASKNIQYF

v_gene: TRBV6-6
abundance: once
j_gene: TRBJ1-2
CDR3aa: CASSPRREGYTF

v_gene: TRBV2
abundance: .
j_gene: TRBJ1-5
CDR3aa: CASSPRGEGQPQHF

v_gene: TRBV6-1
abundance: .
j_gene: TRBJ1-3
CDR3aa: CASSEVFPVRYAGNTIYF

v_gene: TRBV19
abundance: .
j_gene: TRBJ2-7
CDR3aa: CASSMTSQGDYEQYF

v_gene: TRBV29-1
abundance: .
j_gene: TRBJ2-3
CDR3aa: CSVDQGTDTQYF

v_gene: TRBV3-1/TRBV3-2
abundance: .
j_gene: TRBJ2-3
CDR3aa: CASSQGTGPPATDTQYF

v_gene: TRBV19
abundance: .
j_gene: TRBJ1-2
CDR3aa: CASGIPGETYGYTF

v_gene: TRBV6-1
abundance: .
j_gene: TRBJ2-3
CDR3aa: CASSESIVLATDTQYF

v_gene: TRBV18
abundance: .
j_gene: TRBJ1-4
CDR3aa: CASSPRDDRGEKLFF

v_gene: TRBV19
abundance: .
j_gene: TRBJ1-2
CDR3aa: CASTLMGRTDYGYTF

v_gene: TRBV10-3
abundance: .
j_gene: TRBJ1-2
CDR3aa: CAISEPRREVDGYTF

v_gene: TRBV30
abundance: .
j_gene: TRBJ1-2
CDR3aa: CAWSDPGTTGHYGYTF

v_gene: TRBV5-1
abundance: once
j_gene: TRBJ1-1
CDR3aa: CASSLGFLTGGNTEAFF

v_gene: TRBV4-2
abundance: .
j_gene: TRBJ2-3
CDR3aa: CASSFSGGTDTQYF

v_gene: TRBV2
abundance: .
j_gene: TRBJ1-6
CDR3aa: CASSGTGLSSYNSPLHF

v_gene: TRBV5-1
abundance: .
j_gene: TRBJ2-7
CDR3aa: CASSLGGTSGFSEQYF

v_gene: TRBV7-9
abundance: .
j_gene: TRBJ1-1
CDR3aa: CASSRTGAEAFF

v_gene: TRBV3-1/TRBV3-2
abundance: .
j_gene: TRBJ2-7
CDR3aa: CASSQLGQTYEQYF

v_gene: TRBV19
abundance: .
j_gene: TRBJ1-5
CDR3aa: CASSRDRNQPQHF

v_gene: TRBV29-1
abundance: .
j_gene: TRBJ2-1
CDR3aa: CSVVTGISYNEQFF

v_gene: TRBV19
abundance: .
j_gene: TRBJ1-5
CDR3aa: CASSLGVTGGQPQHF

v_gene: TRBV12-3/TRBV12-4
abundance: few
j_gene: TRBJ2-7
CDR3aa: CAGGLAGYEQYF